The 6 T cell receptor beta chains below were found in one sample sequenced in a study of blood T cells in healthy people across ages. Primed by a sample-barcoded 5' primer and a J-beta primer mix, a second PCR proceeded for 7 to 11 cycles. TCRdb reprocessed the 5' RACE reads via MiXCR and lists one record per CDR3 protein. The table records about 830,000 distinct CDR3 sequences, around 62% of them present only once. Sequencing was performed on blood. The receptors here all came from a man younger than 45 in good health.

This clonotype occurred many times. In DNA form, the CDR3 reads TGCGCCAGCAGCCCCGGACTAGCGGGGGGGCCCACAGATACGCAGTATTTT. Its protein is CASSPGLAGGPTDTQYF. This chain uses TRBV5-1 with TRBJ2-3, with 15 bases matching TRBD2. The junction had 5 bases not matched to a gene; V was cut back by 4 bases and J by 2 bases. This CDR3 has 17 residues. Germline V gene sequence: CDR1 SGHRS, CDR2 YFSETQ.

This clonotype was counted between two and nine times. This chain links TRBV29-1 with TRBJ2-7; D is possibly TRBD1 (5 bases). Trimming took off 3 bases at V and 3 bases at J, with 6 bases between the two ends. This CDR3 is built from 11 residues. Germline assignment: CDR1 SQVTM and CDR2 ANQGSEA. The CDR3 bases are TGCAGCGTTGACAGGGACTACGAGCAGTACTTC. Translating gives CSVDRDYEQYF.

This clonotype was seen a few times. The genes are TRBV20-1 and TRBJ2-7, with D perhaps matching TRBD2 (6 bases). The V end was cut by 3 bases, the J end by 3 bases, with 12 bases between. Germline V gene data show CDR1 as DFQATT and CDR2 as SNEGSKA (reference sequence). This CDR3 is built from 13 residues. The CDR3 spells CSASGSTNYEQYF. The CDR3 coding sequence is TGCAGTGCTAGCGGGAGCACAAACTACGAGCAGTACTTC.

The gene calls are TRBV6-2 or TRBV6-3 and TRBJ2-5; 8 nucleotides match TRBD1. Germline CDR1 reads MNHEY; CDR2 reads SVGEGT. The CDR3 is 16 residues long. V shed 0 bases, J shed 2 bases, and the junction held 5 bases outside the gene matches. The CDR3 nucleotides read TGTGCCAGCAGTTACTCTGGCAGGGGGCTGCAAGAGACCCAGTACTTC. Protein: CASSYSGRGLQETQYF.

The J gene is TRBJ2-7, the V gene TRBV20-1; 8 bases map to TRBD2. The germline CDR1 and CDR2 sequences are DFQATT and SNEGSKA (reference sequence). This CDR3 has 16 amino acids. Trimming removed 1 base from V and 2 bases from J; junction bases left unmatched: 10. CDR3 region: CSARARSGGQPYEQYF. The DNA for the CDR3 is TGCAGTGCTAGAGCGAGGAGCGGGGGACAACCCTACGAGCAGTACTTC.

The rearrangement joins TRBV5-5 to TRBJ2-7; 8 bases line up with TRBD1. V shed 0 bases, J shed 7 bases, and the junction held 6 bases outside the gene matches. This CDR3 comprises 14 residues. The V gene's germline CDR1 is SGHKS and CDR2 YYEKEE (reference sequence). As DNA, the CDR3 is TGTGCCAGCAGCTTGGCCGCAGGGGGCACAGAGCAGTACTTC. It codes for CASSLAAGGTEQYF.